Given below is one TCR beta chain in context. This sample is drawn from a study of cytomegalovirus exposure and HLA in healthy donors. PCR involved 60 Vbeta and 13 Jbeta primers. The protocol was immunoSEQ multiplex PCR, while the TCRdb copy is restricted to in-frame clones and leaves out a portion. The sample records about 120,000 clones, 55% to 70% being singletons. The CDR3 extends over 18 amino acids. Per the germline V gene, CDR1 is LGHNA and CDR2 is YNFKEQ. V lost 0 bases and J lost 4; bases outside the gene matches: 8. The V gene is TRBV4-2, the J gene TRBJ2-2; 10 bases match TRBD2. This clonotype was sampled from a woman aged 25 to 45 in good health and CMV-seronegative. The sample taken for sequencing was PBMCs. CDR3 protein: CASSQESPSGSSTGELFF. In DNA, the CDR3 is TGTGCCAGCAGCCAAGAAAGCCCTAGCGGGAGTAGCACCGGGGAGCTGTTTTTT.